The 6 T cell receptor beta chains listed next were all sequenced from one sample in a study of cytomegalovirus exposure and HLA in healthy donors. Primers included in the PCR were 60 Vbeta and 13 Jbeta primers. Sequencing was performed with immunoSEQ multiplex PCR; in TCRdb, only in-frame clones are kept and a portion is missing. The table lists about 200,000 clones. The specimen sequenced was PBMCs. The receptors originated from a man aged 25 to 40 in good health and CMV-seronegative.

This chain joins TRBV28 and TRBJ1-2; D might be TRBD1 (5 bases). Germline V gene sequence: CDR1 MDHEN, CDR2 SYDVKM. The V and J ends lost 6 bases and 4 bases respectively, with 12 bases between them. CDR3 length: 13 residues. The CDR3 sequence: CASRDGGSYGYTF. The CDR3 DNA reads TGTGCCAGCAGGGATGGGGGGTCCTATGGCTACACCTTC.

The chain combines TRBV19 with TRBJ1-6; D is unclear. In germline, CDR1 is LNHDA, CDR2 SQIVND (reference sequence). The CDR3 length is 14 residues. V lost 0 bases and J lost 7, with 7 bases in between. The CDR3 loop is CASSIDSGNSPLHF. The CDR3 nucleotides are TGTGCCAGTAGTATAGATTCGGGGAATTCACCCCTCCACTTT.

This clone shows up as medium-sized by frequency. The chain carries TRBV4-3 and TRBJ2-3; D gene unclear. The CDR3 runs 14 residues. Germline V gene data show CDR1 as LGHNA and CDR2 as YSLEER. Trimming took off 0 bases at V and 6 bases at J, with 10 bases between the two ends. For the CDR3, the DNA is TGCGCCAGCAGCCAAGAATTGGTCGGGGATACGCAGTATTTT. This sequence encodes CASSQELVGDTQYF.

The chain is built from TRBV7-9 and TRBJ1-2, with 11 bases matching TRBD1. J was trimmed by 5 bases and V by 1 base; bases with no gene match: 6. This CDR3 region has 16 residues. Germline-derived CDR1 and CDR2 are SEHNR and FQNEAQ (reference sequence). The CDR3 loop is CASSLGAGTGGYGYTF. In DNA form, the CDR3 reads TGTGCCAGCAGCTTAGGTGCTGGGACAGGGGGTTATGGCTACACCTTC.

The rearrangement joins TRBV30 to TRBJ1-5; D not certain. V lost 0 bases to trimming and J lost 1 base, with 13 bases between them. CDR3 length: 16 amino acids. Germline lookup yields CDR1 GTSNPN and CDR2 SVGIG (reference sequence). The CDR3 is CAWSVLRGTSNQPQHF. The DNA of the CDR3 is TGTGCCTGGAGTGTACTACGGGGTACGAGCAATCAGCCCCAGCATTTT.

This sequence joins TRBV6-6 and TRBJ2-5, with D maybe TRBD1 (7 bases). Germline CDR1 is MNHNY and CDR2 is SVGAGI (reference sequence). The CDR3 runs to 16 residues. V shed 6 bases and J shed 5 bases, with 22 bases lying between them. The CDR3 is CASRSRDRGGGETQYF. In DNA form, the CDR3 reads TGTGCCAGCAGATCCCGGGACAGAGGTGGAGGGGAGACCCAGTACTTC.